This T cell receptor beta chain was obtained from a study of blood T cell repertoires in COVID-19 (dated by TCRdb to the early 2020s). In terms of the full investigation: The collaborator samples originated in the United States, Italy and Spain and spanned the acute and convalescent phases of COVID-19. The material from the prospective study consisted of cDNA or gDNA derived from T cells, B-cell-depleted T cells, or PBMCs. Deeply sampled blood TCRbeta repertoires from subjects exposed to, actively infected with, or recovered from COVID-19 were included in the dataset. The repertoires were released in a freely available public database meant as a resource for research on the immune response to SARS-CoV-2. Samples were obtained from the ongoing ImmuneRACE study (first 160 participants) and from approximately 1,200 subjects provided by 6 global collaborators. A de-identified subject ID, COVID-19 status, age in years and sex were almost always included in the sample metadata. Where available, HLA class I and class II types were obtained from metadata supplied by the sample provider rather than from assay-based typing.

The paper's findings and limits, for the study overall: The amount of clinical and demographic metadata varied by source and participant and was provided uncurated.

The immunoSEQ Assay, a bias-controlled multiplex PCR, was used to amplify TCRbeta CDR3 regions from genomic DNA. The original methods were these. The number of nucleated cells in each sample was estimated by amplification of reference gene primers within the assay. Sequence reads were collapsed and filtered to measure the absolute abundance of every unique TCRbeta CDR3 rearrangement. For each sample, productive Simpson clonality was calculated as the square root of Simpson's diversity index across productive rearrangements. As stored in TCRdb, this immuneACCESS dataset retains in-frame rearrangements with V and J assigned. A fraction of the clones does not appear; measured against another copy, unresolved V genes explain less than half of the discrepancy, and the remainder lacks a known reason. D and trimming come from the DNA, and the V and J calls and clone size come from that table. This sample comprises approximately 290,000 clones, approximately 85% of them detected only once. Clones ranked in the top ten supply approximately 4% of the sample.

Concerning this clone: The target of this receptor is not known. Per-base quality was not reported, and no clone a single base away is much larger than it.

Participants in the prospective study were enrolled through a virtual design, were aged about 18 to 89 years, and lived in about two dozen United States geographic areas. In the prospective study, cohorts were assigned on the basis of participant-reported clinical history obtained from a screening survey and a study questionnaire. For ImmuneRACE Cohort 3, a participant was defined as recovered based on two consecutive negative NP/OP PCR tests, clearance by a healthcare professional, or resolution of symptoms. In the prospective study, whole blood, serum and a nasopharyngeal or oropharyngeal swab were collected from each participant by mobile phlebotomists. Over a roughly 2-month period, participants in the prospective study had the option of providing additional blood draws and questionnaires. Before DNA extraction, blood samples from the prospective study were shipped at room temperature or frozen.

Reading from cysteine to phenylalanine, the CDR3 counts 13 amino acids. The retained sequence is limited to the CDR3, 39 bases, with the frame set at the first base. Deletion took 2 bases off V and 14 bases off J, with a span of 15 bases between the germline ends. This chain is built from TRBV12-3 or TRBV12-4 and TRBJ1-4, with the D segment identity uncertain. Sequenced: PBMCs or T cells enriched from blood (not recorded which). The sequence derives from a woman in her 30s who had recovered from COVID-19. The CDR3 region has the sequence CASSLSNPPRLFF. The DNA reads TGTGCCAGCAGTTTATCGAACCCGCCGAGGCTGTTTTTT.